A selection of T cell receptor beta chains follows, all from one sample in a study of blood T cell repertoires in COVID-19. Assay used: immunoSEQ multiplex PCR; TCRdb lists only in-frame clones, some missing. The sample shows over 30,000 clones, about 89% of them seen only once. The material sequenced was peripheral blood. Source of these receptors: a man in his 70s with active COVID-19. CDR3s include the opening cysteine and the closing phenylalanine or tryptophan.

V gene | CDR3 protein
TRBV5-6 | CASSPDGRGGEQFF
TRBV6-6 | CASIRWGSGTEAFF
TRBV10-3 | CAISEPGQGTDQPQHF
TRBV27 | CASSSGTRGLRSTDTQYF
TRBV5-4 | CASSWAGLAGKETQYF
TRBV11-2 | CASRRQVQGTGYTF
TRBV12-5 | CASGGGGYQPQHF
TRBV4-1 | CASSQRESETQYF
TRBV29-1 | CSVSTGSGGANVLTF
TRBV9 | CASNPRGSYGYTF
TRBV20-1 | CSARARASGFF
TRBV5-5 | CASSPTGQSGSYEQYF
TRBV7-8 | CATSLVIGDRGNTGELFF
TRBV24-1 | CATSDRDGGFNQPQHF
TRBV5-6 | CASSGGLAGVGDTQYF
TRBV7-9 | CASTQPRSGRGETQYF
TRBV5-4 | CASSLWGGETQYF
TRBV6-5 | CATRTGLNYEQYF
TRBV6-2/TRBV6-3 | CASSYRQGATEAFF
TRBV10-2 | CASSERGAGGYNEQFF
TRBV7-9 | CASSDGGTIYGYTF
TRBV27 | CASGQGYTQYF
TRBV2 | CASSDLGSGRQWEQYF
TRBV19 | CASRGLERPQHF
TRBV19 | CASSTQGGNTGELFF